The 28 T cell receptor beta chains reported below all come from one sample, sequenced in a study of shared clonotypes between healthy human individuals. The naive CD8 fraction comprised CD45RO-negative cells positively selected for CCR7 and excluded terminally differentiated effector memory CD45RA+ cells. Some clones are missing from TCRdb's copy, which holds only in-frame ones; the method was immunoSEQ multiplex PCR. The repertoire includes roughly 2,000,000 clones, about 95% of them detected once, and 1% to 1.5% sits in the top ten. The sequencing sample was made of naive CD8+ T cells sorted from blood. The receptors shown here come from a man younger than 35 in good health.

The chain has TRBV5-6 and TRBJ1-1; TRBD1 matches 10 bases. Germline V gives CDR1 SGHDT, CDR2 YYEEEE. The CDR3 totals 15 residues. Germline trimming cut 4 bases from V and 10 bases from J; bases unmatched to any gene: 13. The CDR3 DNA reads as TGTGCCAGCAGCAACGGGACAGGGGCCTTTAGTGGAGCTTTCTTT. Protein product: CASSNGTGAFSGAFF.

For the CDR3, the DNA is TGCAGCGTTGAAGTGTACACAGATACGCAGTATTTT. Encoded protein: CSVEVYTDTQYF. V usage is TRBV29-1 and J usage is TRBJ2-3; no clear D gene. Germline CDR1 is SQVTM and CDR2 is ANQGSEA. V was trimmed by 1 base and J by 2 bases, leaving 4 bases between them. This CDR3 comprises 12 residues.

This clone was picked up a small number of times. The rearrangement links TRBV29-1 to TRBJ2-1; 8 bases fit TRBD1. The germline V gene encodes CDR1 SQVTM and CDR2 ANQGSEA. With 6 bases clipped from V and 7 bases from J, the junction kept 2 bases outside the gene matches. The CDR3 is 11 amino acids. The CDR3 nucleotides read TGCAGCGTGACAGGGGCGAATGAGCAGTTCTTC. Amino acids: CSVTGANEQFF.

The gene calls are TRBV6-5 and TRBJ2-3; the D is unclear. Germline V gives CDR1 MNHEY, CDR2 SVGAGI. Trimming took off 2 bases at V and 0 bases at J, with 12 bases between the two ends. The CDR3 extends over 16 amino acids. CDR3 nucleotide sequence: TGTGCCAGCAGTTACGGGCGAGCATCTAGCACAGATACGCAGTATTTT. It codes for CASSYGRASSTDTQYF.

J is TRBJ2-1 and V is TRBV7-6; a possible D gene is TRBD2 (6 bases). Germline CDR1 SGHVS, CDR2 FNYEAQ. The CDR3 is made up of 16 amino acids. V lost 5 bases to trimming and J lost 4 bases, with 18 bases between them. Here the CDR3 reads CASSPRDSGGYNEQFF. The CDR3 DNA sequence: TGTGCCAGCAGCCCGCGGGACTCCGGCGGGTACAATGAGCAGTTCTTC.

This chain uses TRBV10-3 with TRBJ2-2; D remains ambiguous. Trimming removed 2 bases at V and 2 bases at J, with 12 bases between. Germline values: CDR1 ENHRY, CDR2 SYGVKD. The CDR3 spans 16 residues. CDR3 nucleotides: TGTGCCATCAGTGAGAAGGGCTCAATCAACACCGGGGAGCTGTTTTTT. This codes for CAISEKGSINTGELFF.

The chain combines TRBV4-3 with TRBJ2-7, with D perhaps matching TRBD2 (6 bases). Trimming took 0 bases from V and 6 from J, leaving 15 bases between them. The CDR3 consists of 15 residues. Germline V lookup: CDR1 LGHNA, CDR2 YSLEER. CDR3 coding DNA: TGCGCCAGCAGCCAAGATACGGGAGAGGGGCTCGAGCAGTACTTC. It yields the protein CASSQDTGEGLEQYF.

The chain couples TRBV27 to TRBJ1-6, with a weak D call TRBD1 (6 bases). The V gene lost 1 base and the J gene lost 2 bases, with 12 bases spanning the gap. Germline V gene sequence: CDR1 MNHEY, CDR2 SMNVEV (reference sequence). The CDR3 contains 17 residues. The chain's CDR3 is CASSLWGPGTYNSPLHF. CDR3 DNA: TGTGCCAGCAGTTTATGGGGGCCCGGCACCTATAATTCACCCCTCCACTTT.

V usage is TRBV9 and J usage is TRBJ1-5, with D uncertain. V lost 10 bases, J lost 4 bases, and 18 bases lay in between. CDR3 length: 14 residues. Germline lookup yields CDR1 SGDLS and CDR2 YYNGEE. In DNA, the CDR3 is TGTGCCCGTCATGGAGGGCCCCCTAATCAGCCCCAGCATTTT. Protein: CARHGGPPNQPQHF.

This chain uses TRBV5-6 with TRBJ2-4; 7 nucleotides align to TRBD1. CDR3 length: 14 amino acids. From germline, CDR1 is SGHDT and CDR2 YYEEEE. Trimming at V came to 2 bases and at J to 8 bases, leaving 7 bases not matched to a gene. In nucleotides, the CDR3 is TGTGCCAGCAGCTTTAGTGAGGGGGCCGACATTCAGTACTTC. This translates into CASSFSEGADIQYF.

CDR3 loop: CASSLALGLADSQETQYF. CDR3 coding DNA: TGTGCCAGCAGCTTAGCGCTAGGACTAGCGGATTCTCAAGAGACCCAGTACTTC. J is TRBJ2-5 and V is TRBV7-9; 10 bases fit TRBD2. CDR3 length equals 18 residues. The germline V gene encodes CDR1 SEHNR and CDR2 FQNEAQ (reference sequence). Trimming cost V 0 bases and J 2 bases; bases outside gene matches: 9. The complete variable domain, with remaining parts taken from reference TRBV7-9 and TRBJ2-5, reads DTGVSQNPRHKITKRGQNVTFRCDPISEHNRLYWYRQTLGQGPEFLTYFQNEAQLEKSRLLSDRFSAERPKGSFSTLEIQRTEQGDSAMYLCASSLALGLADSQETQYFGPGTRLLVL.

V gene TRBV4-1 combines with J gene TRBJ2-7; 10 nucleotides line up with TRBD2. With 2 bases clipped from V and 6 bases from J, the junction kept 10 bases outside the gene matches. Germline values: CDR1 MGHRA, CDR2 YSYEKL. The CDR3 is 16 residues long. As DNA, the CDR3 is TGCGCCAGCAGCCAAAACATAGGGCTAGCGGGAGTCGAGCAGTACTTC. Its translation: CASSQNIGLAGVEQYF.

The rearrangement uses TRBV5-4 and TRBJ2-5; 10 positions match TRBD1. CDR1 is SGHNT, CDR2 YYREEE, per germline (reference sequence). CDR3 size: 16 residues. Trimming at V came to 0 bases and at J to 5 bases, leaving 7 bases not matched to a gene. The CDR3 sequence: CASSLATGGVEETQYF. The DNA of the CDR3 is TGTGCCAGCAGCTTGGCGACAGGGGGCGTCGAGGAGACCCAGTACTTC. Complete variable domain (other parts from reference TRBV5-4 and TRBJ2-5): ETGVTQSPTHLIKTRGQQVTLRCSSQSGHNTVSWYQQALGQGPQFIFQYYREEENGRGNFPPRFSGLQFPNYSSELNVNALELDDSALYLCASSLATGGVEETQYFGPGTRLLVL.

This clone appeared a single time. V and J are TRBV21-1 and TRBJ2-5; the table's D call TRBD1 went unverified against the DNA. TRBV21-1 is a pseudogene segment. The CDR3 has 17 amino acids. In DNA, the CDR3 is TGTGCCAGCAGCAAAGTTACTGGGGGCCAAGTTGTGGAGACCCAGTACTTC. Its protein product is CASSKVTGGQVVETQYF.

Concerning this clone: The same CDR3 is also encoded by other DNA sequences in this sample. J is TRBJ2-7 and V is TRBV19, with D unresolved. Trimming removed 6 bases from V and 2 bases from J, with 5 bases in between. CDR3 length: 11 residues. Germline-derived CDR1 and CDR2 are LNHDA and SQIVND (reference sequence). The CDR3 sequence: CASSSPYEQYF. The CDR3 DNA follows: TGTGCCAGTAGCTCCCCCTACGAGCAGTACTTC.

This chain joins TRBV7-9 and TRBJ1-3, with D perhaps TRBD1 (6 bases). This CDR3 has 17 amino acids. V was shortened by 5 bases and J by 0 bases, with 17 bases between the two germline ends. Germline-derived CDR1 and CDR2 are SEHNR and FQNEAQ (reference sequence). The CDR3 is CASSDDRDTVSGNTIYF. DNA for the CDR3: TGTGCCAGCAGCGATGACCGGGACACGGTCTCTGGAAACACCATATATTTT.

The rearrangement uses TRBV4-1 and TRBJ2-1; D gene ambiguous. V was trimmed by 0 bases and J by 3 bases, leaving 9 bases between them. CDR1 is MGHRA, CDR2 YSYEKL, per germline. This CDR3 spans 15 amino acids. The CDR3 DNA is TGCGCCAGCAGCCAAGATCATGACCGCTACAATGAGCAGTTCTTC. Amino acids: CASSQDHDRYNEQFF.

About this clone: In the same sample, other DNA sequences code for this CDR3. The chain recombines TRBV5-5 with TRBJ1-5; D is uncertain. V lost 2 bases, J lost 5 bases, and 5 bases lay in between. Per the germline V gene, CDR1 is SGHKS and CDR2 is YYEKEE (reference sequence). CDR3 size: 12 residues. As DNA, the CDR3 is TGTGCCAGCAGCTTACTGGATCAGCCCCAGCATTTT. Its protein product is CASSLLDQPQHF.

The chain uses TRBV7-8 and TRBJ1-2; D call uncertain. The CDR3 has 15 residues. Germline CDR1 SGHVS, CDR2 FQNEAQ. Deletions cut 2 bases from V and 5 bases from J, with 15 bases between. The CDR3 spells CASSLLEGVGYGYTF. The CDR3, as DNA: TGTGCCAGCAGCTTACTAGAGGGCGTAGGGTATGGCTACACCTTC.

The table lists this clone with a few counts. The chain links TRBV4-3 to TRBJ2-7, with D unresolved. With 2 bases removed from V and 3 bases from J, the gap between germline ends came to 11 bases. Germline loops: CDR1 LGHNA, CDR2 YSLEER. The CDR3 runs to 14 residues. The CDR3 sequence is CASSQMSTSYEQYF. CDR3 nucleotides: TGCGCCAGCAGCCAAATGAGTACCAGCTACGAGCAGTACTTC.

Worth noting for this clone: Other DNA sequences from this sample encode an identical CDR3 as well. V and J are TRBV9 and TRBJ2-7; 9 nucleotides match TRBD2. The CDR3 spans 14 residues. J lost 5 bases, V lost 0 bases, and 3 bases had no gene match. Per the germline V gene, CDR1 is SGDLS and CDR2 is YYNGEE. CDR3 nucleotides: TGTGCCAGCAGCGTAGGCAGCGGGGGGAACGAGCAGTACTTC. Amino acid sequence: CASSVGSGGNEQYF.

Turning to this clone: This specimen includes other DNA sequences encoding the same CDR3. The chain links TRBV4-3 to TRBJ1-5, with D unclear. Germline CDR1 and CDR2: LGHNA and YSLEER. This CDR3 comprises 15 residues. V lost 2 bases to trimming and J lost 0 bases, with 8 bases between them. The CDR3 protein is CASSQSTGSNQPQHF. DNA for the CDR3: TGCGCCAGCAGCCAATCCACGGGTAGCAATCAGCCCCAGCATTTT.

The J gene is TRBJ2-2, the V gene TRBV21-1; the table's D call TRBD2 went unverified against the DNA. TRBV21-1 is annotated as a pseudogene. The CDR3 length is 16 residues. The CDR3 nucleotides read TGTGCCAGCAGCAATAGGATAGCGGGGGTTACCGGGGAGCTGTTTTTT. It codes for CASSNRIAGVTGELFF.

The chain joins TRBV27 to TRBJ2-1; D is uncertain. Between the trimmed V and J ends, which lost 5 bases and 10 bases, there was a span of 15 bases. Germline V gene data show CDR1 as MNHEY and CDR2 as SMNVEV (reference sequence). The CDR3 is 13 residues long. The CDR3 region has the DNA TGTGCCAGCAGTCCCGGTAGCCCGGCCGAGCAGTTCTTC. The encoded protein is CASSPGSPAEQFF.

About this clone: Other DNA sequences within the sample encode an identical CDR3. The V and J genes are TRBV7-9 and TRBJ2-5; 10 bases are shared with TRBD2. J gave up 3 bases and V 1 base, and 5 bases lay outside the gene matches. The CDR3 spans 16 residues. The V gene's germline CDR1 is SEHNR and CDR2 FQNEAQ (reference sequence). Here the CDR3 DNA reads TGTGCCAGCAGCTTAGGTGTCCTAGCGGGAGAAGAGACCCAGTACTTC. Translated, it gives CASSLGVLAGEETQYF.

V usage is TRBV28 and J usage is TRBJ2-7; D remains ambiguous. The germline gives CDR1 MDHEN, CDR2 SYDVKM. The CDR3 sequence is 14 residues long. With 5 bases removed from V and 0 bases from J, the gap between germline ends came to 11 bases. The CDR3 DNA is TGTGCCAGCAGTGCGGACCTTTCCTCCTACGAGCAGTACTTC. Its translation: CASSADLSSYEQYF.

The chain carries TRBV12-2 and TRBJ1-1; the table names TRBD1, a call not compared with the DNA. TRBV12-2 is marked as a pseudogene. This CDR3 comprises 17 residues. CDR3 protein: CASRSSPGQGADTEAFF. In nucleotides, the CDR3 is TGTGCAAGTCGCTCGTCCCCGGGACAGGGGGCGGATACTGAAGCTTTCTTT.

This chain uses TRBV4-1 with TRBJ1-1; no reliable D call. The length of the CDR3 is 18 residues. Germline V CDR1 and CDR2: MGHRA, YSYEKL. Trimming shortened V by 8 bases and J by 0 bases, and 25 bases separated the two germline ends. CDR3 in DNA: TGCGCCAGCTTTGGCTCTCTGGTTGAAGGTCTGCTGAACACTGAAGCTTTCTTT. Its protein product is CASFGSLVEGLLNTEAFF.